A selection of T cell receptor beta chains follows, all from one sample in a study of Graves' ophthalmopathy and Graves' hyperthyroidism. Each CDR3 protein gets one entry after TCRdb re-called the multiplex PCR reads with MiXCR. The sample records about 16,000 distinct CDR3 sequences, 46% being singletons. The source material was peripheral blood. The receptors originated from a woman in her 40s with stable Graves' hyperthyroidism. CDR3s include the opening cysteine and the closing phenylalanine or tryptophan. The order of the fields is clone size, D gene, J gene, V gene, CDR3 DNA, CDR3 protein. The D gene is left open where the match is weak. Size tells how often a clone was seen (once, few, many) or the class of an expanded clone, and some rows leave it out.

abundance: medium-sized
d_gene: .
j_gene: TRBJ2-7
v_gene: TRBV29-1
CDR3nt: TGCAGCGTTGTATCCCCTGACAGTTACGAGCAGTACTTC
CDR3aa: CSVVSPDSYEQYF

abundance: .
d_gene: .
j_gene: TRBJ1-2
v_gene: TRBV29-1
CDR3nt: TGCAGCGTTGAGCCCATAGAGTCAGCTAACTATGGCCACACCTTC
CDR3aa: CSVEPIESANYGHTF

abundance: medium-sized
d_gene: .
j_gene: TRBJ2-3
v_gene: TRBV7-7
CDR3nt: TGTGCTAGCAGCTTAGTACGCAGGGGCGCAGATACGCAGTATTTT
CDR3aa: CASSLVRRGADTQYF

abundance: many
d_gene: TRBD2
j_gene: TRBJ2-1
v_gene: TRBV7-2
CDR3nt: TGTGCCAGCAGCTTCTCCGTAACTAGCGGGAGGAGTGGCTACAATGAGCAGTTCTTC
CDR3aa: CASSFSVTSGRSGYNEQFF

abundance: .
d_gene: .
j_gene: TRBJ1-5
v_gene: TRBV2
CDR3nt: TGTGCCAGCAGTGAGACTGCGAAGAATCAGCCCCAGCATTTT
CDR3aa: CASSETAKNQPQHF

abundance: many
d_gene: TRBD1
j_gene: TRBJ1-2
v_gene: TRBV7-9
CDR3nt: TGTGCCAGCAGCTTAGCTCACAGGGGGATGATGCCAAACTATGGCTACACCTTC
CDR3aa: CASSLAHRGMMPNYGYTF

abundance: .
d_gene: TRBD1
j_gene: TRBJ1-1
v_gene: TRBV2
CDR3nt: TGTGCCAGCAAATTTGGGACAGGGAGGACTGAAGCTTTCTTT
CDR3aa: CASKFGTGRTEAFF

abundance: .
d_gene: .
j_gene: TRBJ1-2
v_gene: TRBV3-1
CDR3nt: TGTGCCCGCAGCCAAGATGCGTTAAACTATGGCTACACCTTC
CDR3aa: CARSQDALNYGYTF

abundance: .
d_gene: TRBD1
j_gene: TRBJ1-5
v_gene: TRBV5-5
CDR3nt: TGTGCCAGCAGCTCGACAGGGGGAAATCAGCCCCAGCATTTT
CDR3aa: CASSSTGGNQPQHF

abundance: once
d_gene: .
j_gene: TRBJ1-2
v_gene: TRBV19
CDR3nt: TGTGCCAGTTGGGCGGGGAACTATGGCTACACCTTC
CDR3aa: CASWAGNYGYTF

abundance: few
d_gene: .
j_gene: TRBJ2-6
v_gene: TRBV4-2
CDR3nt: TGTGCCAGCAGCCCCCGACCCAGGGAAGCTGGGGCCAACGTCCTGACTTTC
CDR3aa: CASSPRPREAGANVLTF

abundance: many
d_gene: .
j_gene: TRBJ1-5
v_gene: TRBV5-6
CDR3nt: TGTGCCAGCAGCTTTGGCCGAGAGGTTCAGCCCCAGCATTTT
CDR3aa: CASSFGREVQPQHF

abundance: .
d_gene: .
j_gene: TRBJ1-5
v_gene: TRBV29-1
CDR3nt: TGCAGCGTCGGTTCTCGTCCTAACACAGATACGCAGCATTTT
CDR3aa: CSVGSRPNTDTQHF

abundance: few
d_gene: TRBD2
j_gene: TRBJ2-7
v_gene: TRBV28
CDR3nt: TGTGCCAGCAGCCAGCGGGCTAGCGGCCTATACGAGCAGTACTTC
CDR3aa: CASSQRASGLYEQYF

abundance: medium-sized
d_gene: .
j_gene: TRBJ2-5
v_gene: TRBV10-2
CDR3nt: TGCGCCAGCAGCGTAAGGGCAGGGCGGGAGACCCAGTACTTC
CDR3aa: CASSVRAGRETQYF

abundance: .
d_gene: .
j_gene: TRBJ2-2
v_gene: TRBV6-1
CDR3nt: .
CDR3aa: CASSARGGGRTGSCFF

abundance: .
d_gene: TRBD2
j_gene: TRBJ2-3
v_gene: TRBV5-1
CDR3nt: TGCGCCAGCAGCTTGGCGGGACTAGCGGGAGGATTCACAGATACGCAGTATTTT
CDR3aa: CASSLAGLAGGFTDTQYF

abundance: few
d_gene: .
j_gene: TRBJ2-2
v_gene: TRBV6-1
CDR3nt: TGTGCCGCCCCACGTGGAGGTGGGAGTTCCACCGGGGAGCTGTTTTTT
CDR3aa: CAAPRGGGSSTGELFF

abundance: .
d_gene: .
j_gene: TRBJ2-1
v_gene: TRBV7-8
CDR3nt: TGTGCCAGCAGCCCCCCTAGTCTCCGCTCCTACAATGAGCAGTTCTTC
CDR3aa: CASSPPSLRSYNEQFF

abundance: many
d_gene: TRBD2
j_gene: TRBJ2-7
v_gene: TRBV7-3
CDR3nt: TGTGCCAGCAGCCCGGGGAGAGTAGCGGGGAAATACGAGCAGTACTTC
CDR3aa: CASSPGRVAGKYEQYF

abundance: many
d_gene: TRBD1
j_gene: TRBJ1-2
v_gene: TRBV7-9
CDR3nt: TGTGCCAGCAGCTCGACAGGGGGCTACTATGGCTACACCTTC
CDR3aa: CASSSTGGYYGYTF

abundance: .
d_gene: .
j_gene: TRBJ2-7
v_gene: TRBV20-1
CDR3nt: TGCAGTGCTAGAGCGGCCTACGAGCAGTACTTC
CDR3aa: CSARAAYEQYF

abundance: .
d_gene: .
j_gene: TRBJ1-1
v_gene: TRBV10-3
CDR3nt: TGCGCCACGGGTGGATACAACACTGAAGCTTCCTTT
CDR3aa: CATGGYNTEASF

abundance: few
d_gene: .
j_gene: TRBJ1-5
v_gene: TRBV24-1
CDR3nt: TGTGCCAGCAGTCAGCCCCAGCATTTT
CDR3aa: CASSQPQHF

abundance: .
d_gene: TRBD1
j_gene: TRBJ1-2
v_gene: TRBV4-2
CDR3nt: TGTGCCGGCAGCCACAGGGGTACGGCTAACTATGGCTACACCTTC
CDR3aa: CAGSHRGTANYGYTF

abundance: .
d_gene: .
j_gene: TRBJ2-3
v_gene: TRBV2
CDR3nt: TGTGCCAGTTCGCCCACAGATACGCAGTATTTT
CDR3aa: CASSPTDTQYF

abundance: many
d_gene: .
j_gene: TRBJ2-1
v_gene: TRBV7-2
CDR3nt: TGTGCCAGCAGCTTAGTCGGAGGGGCGGGGTACAATGAGCAGTTCTTC
CDR3aa: CASSLVGGAGYNEQFF

abundance: few
d_gene: .
j_gene: TRBJ1-2
v_gene: TRBV5-1
CDR3nt: TGCGCCAGCACCCGAGGTGGCAGTTCTAGCTATGGCTACACCTTC
CDR3aa: CASTRGGSSSYGYTF

abundance: .
d_gene: .
j_gene: TRBJ1-5
v_gene: TRBV19
CDR3nt: TGTGCCAGTAGTATGATACAGCTTAATCAGCCCCAGCATTTT
CDR3aa: CASSMIQLNQPQHF

abundance: .
d_gene: .
j_gene: TRBJ2-7
v_gene: TRBV4-3
CDR3nt: TGCGCCAGCAGCCAAGAGGGTAGCGGTGCTGTCTACGAGCAGTACTTC
CDR3aa: CASSQEGSGAVYEQYF

abundance: medium-sized
d_gene: .
j_gene: TRBJ1-6
v_gene: TRBV9
CDR3nt: TGTGCCAGCAGCGGCCTGAATTCACCCCTCCACTTT
CDR3aa: CASSGLNSPLHF

abundance: .
d_gene: TRBD2
j_gene: TRBJ2-1
v_gene: TRBV12-3/TRBV12-4
CDR3nt: TGTGCCAGCAGTTCGAGCGGGACTTACTCCTACAATGAGCAGTTCTTC
CDR3aa: CASSSSGTYSYNEQFF

abundance: many
d_gene: .
j_gene: TRBJ2-7
v_gene: TRBV6-5
CDR3nt: TGTGCCAGCAGTTACTCGAGATCCAGGGGCTACGAGCAGTACTTC
CDR3aa: CASSYSRSRGYEQYF

abundance: many
d_gene: TRBD1
j_gene: TRBJ2-7
v_gene: TRBV5-1
CDR3nt: TGCGCCAGCAGCCTGACAGGGGAAAACTACGAGCAGTACTTC
CDR3aa: CASSLTGENYEQYF

abundance: few
d_gene: TRBD1
j_gene: TRBJ1-1
v_gene: TRBV28
CDR3nt: TGTGCCAGCAGTCCATTAGGGACAGGGCTGAACACTGAAGCTTTCTTT
CDR3aa: CASSPLGTGLNTEAFF

abundance: .
d_gene: .
j_gene: TRBJ2-3
v_gene: TRBV11-2
CDR3nt: TGTGCCGGCAGTTTTTATACTAGGGATACGCAGTATTTT
CDR3aa: CAGSFYTRDTQYF